The 10 T cell receptor beta chains below come from one sample, sequenced in a study of shared clonotypes between healthy human individuals. Sequencing used immunoSEQ multiplex PCR; TCRdb keeps in-frame clones, though not all of them. The table includes about 2.4 million clones, 80% to 95% detected once. The sequenced sample was naive CD4+ T cells from PBMCs. The subset here: CD45RA+ positively selected. Every receptor here comes from a man aged 18 to 29 in good health. Some clones in this sample may be carry-over from other donors' samples.

A single count supports this clone. J is TRBJ2-1 and V is TRBV5-1; D not certain. Trimming took off 1 base at V and 8 bases at J, with 13 bases between the two ends. This CDR3 has 14 residues. Germline V gene data show CDR1 as SGHRS and CDR2 as YFSETQ. The CDR3 DNA follows: TGCGCCAGCAGCTTGTCAAACGAGCCCGATGAGCAGTTCTTC. Its protein product is CASSLSNEPDEQFF. The entire variable domain, with the rest obtained from reference TRBV5-1 and TRBJ2-1, is as follows: KAGVTQTPRYLIKTRGQQVTLSCSPISGHRSVSWYQQTPGQGLQFLFEYFSETQRNKGNFPGRFSGRQFSNSRSEMNVSTLELGDSALYLCASSLSNEPDEQFFGPGTRLTVL.

The chain joins TRBV7-8 to TRBJ2-7; 10 bases agree with TRBD1. Germline CDR1 and CDR2: SGHVS and FQNEAQ. The CDR3 runs to 15 residues. V was pared by 5 bases and J by 6 bases, with 10 bases of the junction left unmatched. In DNA, the CDR3 is TGTGCCAGCAGCCGGGAGGGGACAGGGGACCGCGAGCAGTACTTC. This translates into CASSREGTGDREQYF.

The V gene is TRBV29-1, the J gene TRBJ2-5; D ambiguous. The DNA end lines up better with TRBJ2-7; the J call may be wrong. The germline CDR1 and CDR2 sequences are SQVTM and ANQGSEA. CDR3 length equals 14 residues. CDR3 amino acids: CSVEETGPHYEQYF. In nucleotides, the CDR3 is TGCAGCGTTGAAGAAACCGGGCCACACTACGAGCAGTACTTC.

The V call is TRBV9, the J call TRBJ2-1; D call uncertain. The ends were cut back, 2 bases at V and 2 bases at J, with 11 bases in the middle. Germline V gene sequence: CDR1 SGDLS, CDR2 YYNGEE. The CDR3 runs 15 residues. CDR3 region: CASSVGPPTYNEQFF. DNA for the CDR3: TGTGCCAGCAGCGTCGGTCCCCCGACCTACAATGAGCAGTTCTTC.

The V gene is TRBV30, the J gene TRBJ1-2, with TRBD1 matching over 7 bases. CDR1 is GTSNPN and CDR2 is SVGIG in the germline V gene (reference sequence). V was clipped by 1 base and J by 7 bases; unmatched bases: 6. The CDR3 is made up of 13 amino acids. The CDR3 loop reads CAWSASGGSGYTF. The CDR3 region has the DNA TGTGCCTGGAGTGCGTCAGGGGGTTCTGGCTACACCTTC.

The CDR3 bases are TGTGCCAGCAGCATCGGCGGGCACTCGAGGTACGAGCAGTACTTC. Its protein product is CASSIGGHSRYEQYF. The chain has TRBV7-2 and TRBJ2-7; perhaps TRBD2 as D (5 bases). CDR3 length equals 15 residues. The V end was cut by 5 bases, the J end by 4 bases, with 18 bases between. Germline CDR1 reads SGHTA; CDR2 reads FQGNSA.

The chain combines TRBV28 with TRBJ2-3; 7 bases line up with TRBD2. The CDR3 is 15 amino acids. The V segment lost 3 bases and the J segment 2 bases; nucleotides outside the gene matches: 5. Per germline, CDR1 MDHEN and CDR2 SYDVKM. The CDR3 spells CASSFGGSYTDTQYF. CDR3 coding DNA: TGTGCCAGCAGTTTCGGCGGGAGTTACACAGATACGCAGTATTTT. The full variable domain, completed using reference TRBV28 and TRBJ2-3, is DVKVTQSSRYLVKRTGEKVFLECVQDMDHENMFWYRQDPGLGLRLIYFSYDVKMKEKGDIPEGYSVSREKKERFSLILESASTNQTSMYLCASSFGGSYTDTQYFGPGTRLTVL.

V is TRBV21-1 and J is TRBJ2-3. TRBV21-1 represents a pseudogene. There are 16 residues in the CDR3. The DNA of the CDR3 is TGTGCCAGCAGCCCCCCCGGGGCCTCCCGCACAGATACGCAGTATTTT. Residues: CASSPPGASRTDTQYF.

Of note for this clone: Other DNA sequences within the sample encode an identical CDR3. V is TRBV5-1 and J is TRBJ2-1; D is possibly TRBD2 (6 bases). Trimming took off 2 bases at V and 0 bases at J, with 9 bases between the two ends. The germline gives CDR1 SGHRS, CDR2 YFSETQ. The CDR3 extends over 15 amino acids. The CDR3 DNA sequence: TGCGCCAGCAGCTTAGCGGGTTCCTCCTACAATGAGCAGTTCTTC. This gives the protein CASSLAGSSYNEQFF.

This sequence joins TRBV29-1 and TRBJ2-2; 9 positions match TRBD1. Germline CDR1 is SQVTM and CDR2 is ANQGSEA. V lost 7 bases and J lost 7; bases outside the gene matches: 7. CDR3 size: 13 residues. The CDR3 DNA reads as TGCAGCGGCAACAGGGGGCGGGTCGGGGAGCTGTTTTTT. It codes for CSGNRGRVGELFF.